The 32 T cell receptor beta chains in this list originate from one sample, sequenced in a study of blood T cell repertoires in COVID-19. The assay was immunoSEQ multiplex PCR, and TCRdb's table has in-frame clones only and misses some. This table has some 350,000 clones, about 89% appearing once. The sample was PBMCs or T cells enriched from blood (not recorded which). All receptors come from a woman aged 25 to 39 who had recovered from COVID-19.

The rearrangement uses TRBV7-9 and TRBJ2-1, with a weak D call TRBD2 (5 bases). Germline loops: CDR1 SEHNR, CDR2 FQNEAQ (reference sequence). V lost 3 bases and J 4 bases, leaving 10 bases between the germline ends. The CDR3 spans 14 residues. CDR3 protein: CASSFIGVYNEQFF. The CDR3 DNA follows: TGTGCCAGCAGCTTTATCGGGGTATACAATGAGCAGTTCTTC. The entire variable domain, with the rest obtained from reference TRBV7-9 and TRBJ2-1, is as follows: DTGVSQNPRHKITKRGQNVTFRCDPISEHNRLYWYRQTLGQGPEFLTYFQNEAQLEKSRLLSDRFSAERPKGSFSTLEIQRTEQGDSAMYLCASSFIGVYNEQFFGPGTRLTVL.

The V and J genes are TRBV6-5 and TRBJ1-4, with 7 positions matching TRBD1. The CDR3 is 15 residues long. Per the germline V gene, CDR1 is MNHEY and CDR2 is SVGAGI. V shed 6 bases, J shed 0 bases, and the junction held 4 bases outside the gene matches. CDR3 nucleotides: TGTGCCAGCAGCCCGCAGGGGGCAACTAATGAAAAACTGTTTTTT. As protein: CASSPQGATNEKLFF.

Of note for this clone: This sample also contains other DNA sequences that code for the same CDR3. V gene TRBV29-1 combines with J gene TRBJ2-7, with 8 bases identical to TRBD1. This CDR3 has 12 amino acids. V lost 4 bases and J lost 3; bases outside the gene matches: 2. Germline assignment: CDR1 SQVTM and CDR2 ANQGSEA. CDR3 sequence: CSVVGQGYEQYF. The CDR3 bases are TGCAGCGTTGTAGGACAGGGCTACGAGCAGTACTTC.

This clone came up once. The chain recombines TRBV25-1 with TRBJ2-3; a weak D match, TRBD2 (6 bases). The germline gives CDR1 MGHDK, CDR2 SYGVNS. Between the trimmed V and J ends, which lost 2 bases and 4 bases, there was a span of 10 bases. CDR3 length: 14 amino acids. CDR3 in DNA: TGTGCCAGCAGTGAAATTGGCGGGGCAGATACGCAGTATTTT. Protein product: CASSEIGGADTQYF.

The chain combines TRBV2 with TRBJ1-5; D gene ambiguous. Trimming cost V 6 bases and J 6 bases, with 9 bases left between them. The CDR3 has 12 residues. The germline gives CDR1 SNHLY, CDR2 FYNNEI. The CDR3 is CASSGLLQPQHF. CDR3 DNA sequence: TGTGCCAGCAGCGGTTTGCTTCAGCCCCAGCATTTT.

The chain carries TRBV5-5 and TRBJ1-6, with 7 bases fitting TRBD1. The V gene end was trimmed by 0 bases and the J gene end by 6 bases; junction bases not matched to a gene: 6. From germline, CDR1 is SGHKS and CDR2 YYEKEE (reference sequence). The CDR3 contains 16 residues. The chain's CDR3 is CASSLVGQGVNSPLHF. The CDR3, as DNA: TGTGCCAGCAGCTTGGTAGGGCAGGGGGTTAATTCACCCCTCCACTTT. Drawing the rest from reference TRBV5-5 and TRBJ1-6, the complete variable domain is DAGVTQSPTHLIKTRGQQVTLRCSPISGHKSVSWYQQVLGQGPQFIFQYYEKEERGRGNFPDRFSARQFPNYSSELNVNALLLGDSALYLCASSLVGQGVNSPLHFGNGTRLTVT.

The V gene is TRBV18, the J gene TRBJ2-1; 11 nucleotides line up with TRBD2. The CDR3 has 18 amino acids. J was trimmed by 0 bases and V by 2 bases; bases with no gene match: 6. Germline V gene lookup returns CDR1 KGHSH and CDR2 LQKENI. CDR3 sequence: CASSPYSGGAGSYNEQFF. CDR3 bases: TGTGCCAGCTCACCATATAGCGGGGGGGCCGGCTCCTACAATGAGCAGTTCTTC.

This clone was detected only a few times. As DNA, the CDR3 is TGTGCCAGCAGCTATACAGGGCTAGCTAACTATGGCTACACCTTC. This translates into CASSYTGLANYGYTF. This chain uses TRBV7-2 with TRBJ1-2; D may be TRBD1 (6 bases). The CDR3 has 15 amino acids. Per germline, CDR1 SGHTA and CDR2 FQGNSA. V was clipped by 4 bases and J by 0 bases, with 12 bases between them.

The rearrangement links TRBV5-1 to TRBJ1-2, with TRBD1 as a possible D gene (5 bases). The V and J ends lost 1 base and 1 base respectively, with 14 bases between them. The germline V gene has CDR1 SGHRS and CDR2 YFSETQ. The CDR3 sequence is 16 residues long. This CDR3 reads CASSLNPLDSNYGYTF. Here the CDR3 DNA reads TGCGCCAGCAGCTTGAATCCTTTAGACAGTAACTATGGCTACACCTTC. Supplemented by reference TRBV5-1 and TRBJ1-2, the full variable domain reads KAGVTQTPRYLIKTRGQQVTLSCSPISGHRSVSWYQQTPGQGLQFLFEYFSETQRNKGNFPGRFSGRQFSNSRSEMNVSTLELGDSALYLCASSLNPLDSNYGYTFGSGTRLTVV.

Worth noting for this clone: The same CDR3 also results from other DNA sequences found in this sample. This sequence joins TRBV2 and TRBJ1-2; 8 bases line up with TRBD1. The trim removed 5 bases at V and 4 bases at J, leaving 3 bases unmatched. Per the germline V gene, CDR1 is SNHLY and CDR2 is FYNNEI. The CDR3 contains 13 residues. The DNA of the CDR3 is TGTGCCAGCAGTCCAGGGGGCAGCTATGGCTACACCTTC. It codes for CASSPGGSYGYTF.

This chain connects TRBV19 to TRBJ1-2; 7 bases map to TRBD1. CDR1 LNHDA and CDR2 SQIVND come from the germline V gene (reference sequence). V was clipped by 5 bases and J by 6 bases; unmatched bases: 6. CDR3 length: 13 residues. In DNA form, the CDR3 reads TGTGCCAGTAGTGTACAGGGGAAGAATGGCTACACCTTC. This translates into CASSVQGKNGYTF.

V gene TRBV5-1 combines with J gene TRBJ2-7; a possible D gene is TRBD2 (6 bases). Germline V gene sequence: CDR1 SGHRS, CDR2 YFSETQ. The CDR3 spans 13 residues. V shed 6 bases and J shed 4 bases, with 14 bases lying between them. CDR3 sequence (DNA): TGCGCCAGCACTCGGGGGAGTGGTTACGAGCAGTACTTC. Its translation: CASTRGSGYEQYF.

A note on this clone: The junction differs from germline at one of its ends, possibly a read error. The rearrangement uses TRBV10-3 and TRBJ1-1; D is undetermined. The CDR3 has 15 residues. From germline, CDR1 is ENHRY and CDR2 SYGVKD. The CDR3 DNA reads TGTGCCATCAGCGAGTTTGCGACGAGGGACACTGAAGCTTTCTTT. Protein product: CAISEFATRDTEAFF.

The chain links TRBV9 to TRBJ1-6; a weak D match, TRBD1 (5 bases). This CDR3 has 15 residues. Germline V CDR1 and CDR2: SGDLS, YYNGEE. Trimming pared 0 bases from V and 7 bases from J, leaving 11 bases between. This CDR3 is CASSVDSGHNSPLHF. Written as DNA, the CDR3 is TGTGCCAGCAGCGTAGATTCTGGACACAATTCACCCCTCCACTTT.

In DNA, the CDR3 is TGTGCCAGTAGAGAGGCAGGGCGATACAATCAGCCCCAGCATTTT. It yields the protein CASREAGRYNQPQHF. The chain is built from TRBV19 and TRBJ1-5; D may be TRBD1 (5 bases). The CDR3 spans 15 residues. From germline, CDR1 is LNHDA and CDR2 SQIVND (reference sequence). Trimming took off 6 bases at V and 3 bases at J, with 15 bases between the two ends. Full variable domain (remainder filled in from reference TRBV19 and TRBJ1-5): DGGITQSPKYLFRKEGQNVTLSCEQNLNHDAMYWYRQDPGQGLRLIYYSQIVNDFQKGDIAEGYSVSREKKESFPLTVTSAQKNPTAFYLCASREAGRYNQPQHFGDGTRLSIL.

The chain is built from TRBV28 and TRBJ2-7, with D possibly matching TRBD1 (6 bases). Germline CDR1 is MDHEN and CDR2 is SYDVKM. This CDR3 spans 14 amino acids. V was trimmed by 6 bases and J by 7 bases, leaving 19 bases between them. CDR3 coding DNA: TGTGCCAGCAGACCCCCCCGGGACACGGCTGAGCAGTACTTC. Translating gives CASRPPRDTAEQYF.

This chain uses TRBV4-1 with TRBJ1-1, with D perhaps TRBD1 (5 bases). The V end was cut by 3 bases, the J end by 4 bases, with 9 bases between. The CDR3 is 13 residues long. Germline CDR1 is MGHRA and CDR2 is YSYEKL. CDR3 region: CASSQGGSTEAFF. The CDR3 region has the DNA TGCGCCAGCAGCCAGGGGGGTTCCACTGAAGCTTTCTTT.

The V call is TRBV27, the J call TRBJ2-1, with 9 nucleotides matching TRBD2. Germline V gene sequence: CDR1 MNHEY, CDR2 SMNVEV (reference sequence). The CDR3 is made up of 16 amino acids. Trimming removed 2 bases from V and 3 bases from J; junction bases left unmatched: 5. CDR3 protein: CASSLVGTSHYNEQFF. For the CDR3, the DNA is TGTGCCAGCAGTTTAGTCGGGACTAGCCACTACAATGAGCAGTTCTTC.

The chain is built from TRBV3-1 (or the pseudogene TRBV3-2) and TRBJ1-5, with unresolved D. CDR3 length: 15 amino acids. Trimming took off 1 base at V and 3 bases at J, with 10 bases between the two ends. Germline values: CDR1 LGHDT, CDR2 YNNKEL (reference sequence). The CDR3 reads CASSQGLGDNQPQHF. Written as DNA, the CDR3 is TGTGCCAGCAGCCAAGGTTTAGGAGACAATCAGCCCCAGCATTTT.

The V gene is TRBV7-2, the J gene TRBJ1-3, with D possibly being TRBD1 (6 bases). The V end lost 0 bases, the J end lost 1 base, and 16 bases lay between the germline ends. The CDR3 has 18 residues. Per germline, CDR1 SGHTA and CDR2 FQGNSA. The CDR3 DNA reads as TGTGCCAGCAGCTTAGCAGCATGGACAGTCGGTTCTGGAAACACCATATATTTT. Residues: CASSLAAWTVGSGNTIYF. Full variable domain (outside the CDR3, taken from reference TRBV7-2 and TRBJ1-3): GAGVSQSPSNKVTEKGKDVELRCDPISGHTALYWYRQSLGQGLEFLIYFQGNSAPDKSGLPSDRFSAERTGGSVSTLTIQRTQQEDSAVYLCASSLAAWTVGSGNTIYFGEGSWLTVV.

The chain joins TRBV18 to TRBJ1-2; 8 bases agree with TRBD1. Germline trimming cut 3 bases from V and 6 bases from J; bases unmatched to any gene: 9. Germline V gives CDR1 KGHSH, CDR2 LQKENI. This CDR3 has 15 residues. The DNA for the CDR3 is TGTGCCAGCTCACCGACGGACAGGGTGCTAAATGGCTACACCTTC. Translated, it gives CASSPTDRVLNGYTF.

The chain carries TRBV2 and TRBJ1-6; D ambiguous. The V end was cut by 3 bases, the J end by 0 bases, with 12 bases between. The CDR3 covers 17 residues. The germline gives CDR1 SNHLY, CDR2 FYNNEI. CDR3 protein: CASSDDGESSYNSPLHF. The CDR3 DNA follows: TGTGCCAGCAGTGATGACGGGGAGAGCTCCTATAATTCACCCCTCCACTTT.

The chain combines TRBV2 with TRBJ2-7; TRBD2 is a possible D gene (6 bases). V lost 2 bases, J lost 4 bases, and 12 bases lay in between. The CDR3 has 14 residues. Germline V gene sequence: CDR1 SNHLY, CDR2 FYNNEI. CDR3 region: CASSEMGTRYEQYF. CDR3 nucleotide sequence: TGTGCCAGCAGTGAAATGGGGACTCGGTACGAGCAGTACTTC.

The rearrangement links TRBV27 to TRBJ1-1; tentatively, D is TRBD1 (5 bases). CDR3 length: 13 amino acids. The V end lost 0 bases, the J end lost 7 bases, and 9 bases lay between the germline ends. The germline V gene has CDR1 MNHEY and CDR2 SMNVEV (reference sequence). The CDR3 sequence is CASSLSWGSEAFF. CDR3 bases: TGTGCCAGCAGTTTATCCTGGGGCAGTGAAGCTTTCTTT.

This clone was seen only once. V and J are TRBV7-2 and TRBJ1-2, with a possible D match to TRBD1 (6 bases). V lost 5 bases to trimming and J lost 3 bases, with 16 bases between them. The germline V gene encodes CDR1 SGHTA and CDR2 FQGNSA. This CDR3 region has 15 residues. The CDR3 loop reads CASSMPDRIYYGYTF. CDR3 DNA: TGTGCCAGCAGCATGCCGGACAGAATTTACTATGGCTACACCTTC.

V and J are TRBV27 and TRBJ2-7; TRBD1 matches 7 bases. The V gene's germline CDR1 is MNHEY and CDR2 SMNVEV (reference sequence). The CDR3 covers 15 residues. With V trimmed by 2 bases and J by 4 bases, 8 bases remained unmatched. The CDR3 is CASSLTTGTGYEQYF. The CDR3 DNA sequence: TGTGCCAGCAGTTTAACGACAGGGACGGGTTACGAGCAGTACTTC.

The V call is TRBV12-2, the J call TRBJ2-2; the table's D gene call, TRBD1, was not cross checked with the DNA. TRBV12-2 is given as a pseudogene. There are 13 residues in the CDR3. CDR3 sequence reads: CASRPKNTGELFF. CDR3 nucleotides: TGTGCAAGTCGCCCCAAAAACACCGGGGAGCTGTTTTTT.

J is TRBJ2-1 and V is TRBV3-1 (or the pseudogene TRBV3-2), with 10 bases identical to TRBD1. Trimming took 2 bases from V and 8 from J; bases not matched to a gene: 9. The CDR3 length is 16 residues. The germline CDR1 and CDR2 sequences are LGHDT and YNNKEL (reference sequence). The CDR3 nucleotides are TGTGCCAGCAGCCAACCGACAGGGGGCTTCCGGGATGAGCAGTTCTTC. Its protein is CASSQPTGGFRDEQFF.

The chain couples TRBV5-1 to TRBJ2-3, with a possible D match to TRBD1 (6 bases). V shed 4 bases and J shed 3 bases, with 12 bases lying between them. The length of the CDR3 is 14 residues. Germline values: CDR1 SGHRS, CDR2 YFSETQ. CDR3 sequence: CASSQDSITDTQYF. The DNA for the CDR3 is TGCGCCAGCAGCCAGGACAGTATAACAGATACGCAGTATTTT.

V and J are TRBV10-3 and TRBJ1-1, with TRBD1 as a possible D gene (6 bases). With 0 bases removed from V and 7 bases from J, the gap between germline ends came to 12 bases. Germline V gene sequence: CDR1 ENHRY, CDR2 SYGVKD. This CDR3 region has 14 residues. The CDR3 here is CAISESVQGREAFF. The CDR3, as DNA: TGTGCCATCAGTGAGTCGGTGCAGGGGCGTGAAGCTTTCTTT.

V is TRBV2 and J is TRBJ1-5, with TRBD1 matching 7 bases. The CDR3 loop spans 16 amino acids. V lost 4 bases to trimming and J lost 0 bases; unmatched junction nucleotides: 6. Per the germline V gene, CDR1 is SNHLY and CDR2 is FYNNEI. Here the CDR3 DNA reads TGTGCCAGCAGTGTCCGGGACAGATATAGCAATCAGCCCCAGCATTTT. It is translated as CASSVRDRYSNQPQHF. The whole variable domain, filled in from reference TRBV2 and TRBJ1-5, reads EPEVTQTPSHQVTQMGQEVILRCVPISNHLYFYWYRQILGQKVEFLVSFYNNEISEKSEIFDDQFSVERPDGSNFTLKIRSTKLEDSAMYFCASSVRDRYSNQPQHFGDGTRLSIL.

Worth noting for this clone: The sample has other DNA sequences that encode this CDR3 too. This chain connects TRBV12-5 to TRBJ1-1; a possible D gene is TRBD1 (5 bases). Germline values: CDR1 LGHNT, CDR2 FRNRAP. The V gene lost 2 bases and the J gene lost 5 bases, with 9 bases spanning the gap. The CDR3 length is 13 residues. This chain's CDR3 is CASGLTGGTEAFF. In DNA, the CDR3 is TGTGCTAGTGGTTTGACCGGGGGAACTGAAGCTTTCTTT.